This TCR beta chain derives from a study of PD-L1 blockade in urothelial cancer. Study-wide context: Specimens of blood held a median count of 141,255 T cells. Study-level findings and limits: Prediction of better survival came from below-median pretreatment blood TCR clonality.

For this clone: Its antigen is still unknown.

The time point here: pretreatment peripheral blood. The CDR3 sequence is 15 residues long. Germline values: CDR1 SGDLS, CDR2 YYNGEE. Trimming left V 5 bases short and J 1 base short, with 16 bases between. Data came from immunoSEQ multiplex PCR; TCRdb stores just in-frame clones and leaves some out. Here the sample spans tens of thousands of clones, roughly 84% being singletons. The chain couples TRBV9 to TRBJ2-7, with D possibly matching TRBD2 (5 bases). Material: PBMCs, obtained around atezolizumab (anti-PD-L1) treatment. This receptor was taken from a woman aged 70-85 years with urothelial cancer. The CDR3 is CASSDRARESYEQYF. DNA for the CDR3: TGTGCCAGCAGTGACCGTGCGAGGGAATCCTACGAGCAGTACTTC.